This T cell receptor (beta chain) is drawn from a study of T cell repertoires in cytomegalovirus infection. Overall study: An indication of both CMV infection and matching HLA type came from public TCR beta signatures. Study outcomes and limitations: HLA-C-restricted CMV-specific TCR beta clonotypes prevailed in the ex vivo response. Cumulative frequency of public TCR beta families picked out carriers of CMV plus the relevant HLA.

With V trimmed by 2 bases and J by 0 bases, 5 bases remained unmatched. This CDR3 has 17 residues. MiXCR was run by TCRdb on the reads, yielding one entry per CDR3 protein. This table has nearly 650,000 distinct CDR3 sequences, about 24% appearing once. The sample holds many counts of this clonotype. Its cognate antigen is unknown. This chain uses TRBV12-3 or TRBV12-4 with TRBJ2-3; 10 bases agree with TRBD2. The sequence derives from a human donor in good health (CMV status not recorded). Some clones in this sample may be carry-over from other donors' samples. Sequences were obtained from CD8+ T cells from PBMCs. For the CDR3, the DNA is TGTGCCAGCAGTTTAAGTAGCGGGGGGCATAGCACAGATACGCAGTATTTT. It is translated as CASSLSSGGHSTDTQYF.